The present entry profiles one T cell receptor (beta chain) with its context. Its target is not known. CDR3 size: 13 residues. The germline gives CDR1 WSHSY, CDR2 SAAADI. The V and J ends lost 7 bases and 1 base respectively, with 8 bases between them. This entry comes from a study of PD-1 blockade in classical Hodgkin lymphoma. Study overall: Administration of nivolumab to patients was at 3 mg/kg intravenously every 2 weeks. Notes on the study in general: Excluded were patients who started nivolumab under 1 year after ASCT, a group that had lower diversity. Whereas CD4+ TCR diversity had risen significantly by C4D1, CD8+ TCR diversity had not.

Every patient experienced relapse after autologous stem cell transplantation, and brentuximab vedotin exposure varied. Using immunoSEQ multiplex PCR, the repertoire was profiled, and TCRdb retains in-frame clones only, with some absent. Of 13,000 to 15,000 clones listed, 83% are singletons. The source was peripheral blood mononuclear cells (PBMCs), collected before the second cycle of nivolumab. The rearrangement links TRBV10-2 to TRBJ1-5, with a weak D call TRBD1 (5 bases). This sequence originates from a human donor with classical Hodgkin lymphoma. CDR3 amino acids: CASTGVSNQPQHF. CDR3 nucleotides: TGCGCCAGCACGGGGGTGAGCAATCAGCCCCAGCATTTT.